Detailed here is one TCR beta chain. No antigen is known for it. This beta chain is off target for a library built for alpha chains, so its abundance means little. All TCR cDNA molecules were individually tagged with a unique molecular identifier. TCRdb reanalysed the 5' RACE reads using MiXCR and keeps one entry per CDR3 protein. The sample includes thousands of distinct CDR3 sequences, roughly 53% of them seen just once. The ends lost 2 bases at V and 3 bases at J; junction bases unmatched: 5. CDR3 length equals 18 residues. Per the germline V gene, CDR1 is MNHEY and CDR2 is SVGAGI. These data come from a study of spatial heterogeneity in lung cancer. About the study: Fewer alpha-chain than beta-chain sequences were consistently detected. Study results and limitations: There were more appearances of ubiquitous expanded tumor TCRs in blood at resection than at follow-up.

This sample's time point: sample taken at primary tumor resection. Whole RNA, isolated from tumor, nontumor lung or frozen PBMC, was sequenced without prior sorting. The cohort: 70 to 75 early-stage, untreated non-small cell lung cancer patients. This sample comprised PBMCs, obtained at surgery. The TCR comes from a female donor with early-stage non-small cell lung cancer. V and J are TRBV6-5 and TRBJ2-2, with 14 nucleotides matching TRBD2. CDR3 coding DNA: TGTGCCAGCAGTTACACAGAGGGACTAGCGGGGGACACCGGGGAGCTGTTTTTT. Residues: CASSYTEGLAGDTGELFF.